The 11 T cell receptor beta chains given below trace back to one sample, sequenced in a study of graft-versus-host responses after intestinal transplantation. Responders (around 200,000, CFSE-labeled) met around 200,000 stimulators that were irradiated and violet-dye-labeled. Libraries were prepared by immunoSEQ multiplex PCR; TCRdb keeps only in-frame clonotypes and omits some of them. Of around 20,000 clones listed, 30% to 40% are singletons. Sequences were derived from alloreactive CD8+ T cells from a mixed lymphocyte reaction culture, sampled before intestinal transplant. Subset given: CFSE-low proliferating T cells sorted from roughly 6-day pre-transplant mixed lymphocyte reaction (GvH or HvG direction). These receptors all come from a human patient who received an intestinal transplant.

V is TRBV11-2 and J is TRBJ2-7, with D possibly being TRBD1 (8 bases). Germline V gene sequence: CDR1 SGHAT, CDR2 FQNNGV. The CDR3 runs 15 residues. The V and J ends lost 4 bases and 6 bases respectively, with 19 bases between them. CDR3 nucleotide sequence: TGTGCCAGCAGCTCAGCGGGGACAGGCTGGGTCGAGCAGTACTTC. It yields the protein CASSSAGTGWVEQYF.

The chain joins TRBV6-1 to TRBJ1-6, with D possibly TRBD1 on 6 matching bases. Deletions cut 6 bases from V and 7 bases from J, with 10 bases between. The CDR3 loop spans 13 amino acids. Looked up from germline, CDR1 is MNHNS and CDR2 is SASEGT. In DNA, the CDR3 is TGTGCCAGCAGCACCAGGGGCAATTCACCCCTCCACTTT. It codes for CASSTRGNSPLHF.

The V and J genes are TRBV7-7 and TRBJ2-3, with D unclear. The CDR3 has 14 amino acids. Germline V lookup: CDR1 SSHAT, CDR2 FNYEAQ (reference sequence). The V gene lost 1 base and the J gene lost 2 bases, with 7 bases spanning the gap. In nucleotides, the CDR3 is TGTGCCAGCAGCTTAGATGGAATCACAGATACGCAGTATTTT. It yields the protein CASSLDGITDTQYF.

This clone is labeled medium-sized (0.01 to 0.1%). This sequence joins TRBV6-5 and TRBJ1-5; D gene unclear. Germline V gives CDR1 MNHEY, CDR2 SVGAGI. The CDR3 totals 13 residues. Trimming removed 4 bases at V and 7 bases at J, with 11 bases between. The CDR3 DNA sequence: TGTGCCAGCAGTTGGAGGATAGAGCAGCCCCAGCATTTT. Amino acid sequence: CASSWRIEQPQHF.

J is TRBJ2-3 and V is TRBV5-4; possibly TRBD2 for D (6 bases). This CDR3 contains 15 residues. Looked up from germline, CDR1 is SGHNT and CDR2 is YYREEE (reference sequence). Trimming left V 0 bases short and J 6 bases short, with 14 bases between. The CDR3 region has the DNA TGTGCCAGCAGCTTGGGGCTAGCGCCCACGGATACGCAGTATTTT. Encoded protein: CASSLGLAPTDTQYF.

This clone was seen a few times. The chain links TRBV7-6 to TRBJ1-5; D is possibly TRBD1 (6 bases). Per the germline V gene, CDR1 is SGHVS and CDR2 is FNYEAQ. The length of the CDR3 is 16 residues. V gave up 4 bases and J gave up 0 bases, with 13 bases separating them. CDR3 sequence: CASSSGDRYSNQPQHF. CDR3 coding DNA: TGTGCCAGCAGCTCGGGAGACAGGTATAGCAATCAGCCCCAGCATTTT.

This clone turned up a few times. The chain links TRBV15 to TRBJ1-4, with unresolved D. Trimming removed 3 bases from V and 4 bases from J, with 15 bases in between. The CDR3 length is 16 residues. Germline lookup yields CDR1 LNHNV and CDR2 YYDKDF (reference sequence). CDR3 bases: TGTGCCACCAGCAGGACAACACTGGGTAGTAATGAAAAACTGTTTTTT. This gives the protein CATSRTTLGSNEKLFF.

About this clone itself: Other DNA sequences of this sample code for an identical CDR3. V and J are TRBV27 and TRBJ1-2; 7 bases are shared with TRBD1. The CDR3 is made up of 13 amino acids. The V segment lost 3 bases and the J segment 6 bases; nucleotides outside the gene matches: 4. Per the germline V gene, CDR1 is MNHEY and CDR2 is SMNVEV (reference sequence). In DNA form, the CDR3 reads TGTGCCAGCAGTTTCACAGGGGTAGATGGCTACACCTTC. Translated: CASSFTGVDGYTF.

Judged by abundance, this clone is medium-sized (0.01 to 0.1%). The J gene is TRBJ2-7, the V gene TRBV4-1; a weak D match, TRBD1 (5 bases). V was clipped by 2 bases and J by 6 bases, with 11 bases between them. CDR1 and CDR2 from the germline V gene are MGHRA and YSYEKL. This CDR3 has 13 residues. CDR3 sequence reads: CASSQPTGPEQYF. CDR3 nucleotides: TGCGCCAGCAGCCAACCCACAGGACCCGAGCAGTACTTC.

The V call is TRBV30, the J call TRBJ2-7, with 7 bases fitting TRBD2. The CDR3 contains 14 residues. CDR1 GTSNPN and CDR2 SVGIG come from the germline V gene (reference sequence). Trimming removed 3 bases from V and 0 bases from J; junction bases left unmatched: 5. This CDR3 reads CAWRTRGSSYEQYF. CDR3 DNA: TGTGCCTGGAGAACTCGCGGGAGCTCCTACGAGCAGTACTTC.

The CDR3: CASSEGSTDTQYF. CDR3 DNA: TGTGCCAGCAGTGAAGGATCCACAGATACGCAGTATTTT. V gene TRBV2 combines with J gene TRBJ2-3; D uncertain. V gave up 1 base and J gave up 2 bases, with 4 bases separating them. The CDR3 runs to 13 residues. Per the germline V gene, CDR1 is SNHLY and CDR2 is FYNNEI.